This T cell receptor beta chain is from a study of OX40 agonist ivuxolimab in advanced cancers. Study conclusions and caveats: Partly responding patients at 0.1-3.0 mg/kg showed some of the smallest clonal expansion. Normalized T-cell clonal expansion was also low in a subset of nonresponders.

J was trimmed by 0 bases and V by 5 bases; bases with no gene match: 10. There are 17 residues in the CDR3. From germline, CDR1 is SGHNT and CDR2 YYREEE (reference sequence). Remarks on this clone: Antigen unknown.

Method: immunoSEQ multiplex PCR; TCRdb's copy keeps in-frame clones and lacks some. The sample carries more than 85,000 clones, 90% recorded once. Exclusion applied to patients with autoimmune disease history or systemic immunosuppression. Blood got drawn at baseline, again on cycle 4 day 1, and then on cycle 7 day 1. The chain employs TRBV5-4 and TRBJ2-3, with TRBD2 matching 9 bases. The sequences come from CD4+ or CD8+ T cells sorted from blood, collected in a trial of the OX40 agonist ivuxolimab. The receptor's source is an adult with an advanced solid tumor such as melanoma, head and neck, liver or kidney cancer. Here the CDR3 reads CASSPGTSLPSTDTQYF. CDR3 nucleotide sequence: TGTGCCAGCAGTCCTGGGACTAGCTTACCTAGCACAGATACGCAGTATTTT.